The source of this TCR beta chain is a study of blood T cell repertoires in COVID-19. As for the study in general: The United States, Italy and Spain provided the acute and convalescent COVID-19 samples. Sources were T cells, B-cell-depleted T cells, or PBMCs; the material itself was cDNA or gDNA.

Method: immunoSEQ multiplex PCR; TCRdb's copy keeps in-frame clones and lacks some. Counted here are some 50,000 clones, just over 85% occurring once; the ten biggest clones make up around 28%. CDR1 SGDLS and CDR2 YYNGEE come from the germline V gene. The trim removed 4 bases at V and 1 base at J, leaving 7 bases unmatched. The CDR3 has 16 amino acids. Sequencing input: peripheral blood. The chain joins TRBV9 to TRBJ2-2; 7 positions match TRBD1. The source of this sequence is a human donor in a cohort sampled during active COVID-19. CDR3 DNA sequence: TGTGCCAGCAGCTCAACAGGGGCTCGGAACACCGGGGAGCTGTTTTTT. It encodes CASSSTGARNTGELFF.